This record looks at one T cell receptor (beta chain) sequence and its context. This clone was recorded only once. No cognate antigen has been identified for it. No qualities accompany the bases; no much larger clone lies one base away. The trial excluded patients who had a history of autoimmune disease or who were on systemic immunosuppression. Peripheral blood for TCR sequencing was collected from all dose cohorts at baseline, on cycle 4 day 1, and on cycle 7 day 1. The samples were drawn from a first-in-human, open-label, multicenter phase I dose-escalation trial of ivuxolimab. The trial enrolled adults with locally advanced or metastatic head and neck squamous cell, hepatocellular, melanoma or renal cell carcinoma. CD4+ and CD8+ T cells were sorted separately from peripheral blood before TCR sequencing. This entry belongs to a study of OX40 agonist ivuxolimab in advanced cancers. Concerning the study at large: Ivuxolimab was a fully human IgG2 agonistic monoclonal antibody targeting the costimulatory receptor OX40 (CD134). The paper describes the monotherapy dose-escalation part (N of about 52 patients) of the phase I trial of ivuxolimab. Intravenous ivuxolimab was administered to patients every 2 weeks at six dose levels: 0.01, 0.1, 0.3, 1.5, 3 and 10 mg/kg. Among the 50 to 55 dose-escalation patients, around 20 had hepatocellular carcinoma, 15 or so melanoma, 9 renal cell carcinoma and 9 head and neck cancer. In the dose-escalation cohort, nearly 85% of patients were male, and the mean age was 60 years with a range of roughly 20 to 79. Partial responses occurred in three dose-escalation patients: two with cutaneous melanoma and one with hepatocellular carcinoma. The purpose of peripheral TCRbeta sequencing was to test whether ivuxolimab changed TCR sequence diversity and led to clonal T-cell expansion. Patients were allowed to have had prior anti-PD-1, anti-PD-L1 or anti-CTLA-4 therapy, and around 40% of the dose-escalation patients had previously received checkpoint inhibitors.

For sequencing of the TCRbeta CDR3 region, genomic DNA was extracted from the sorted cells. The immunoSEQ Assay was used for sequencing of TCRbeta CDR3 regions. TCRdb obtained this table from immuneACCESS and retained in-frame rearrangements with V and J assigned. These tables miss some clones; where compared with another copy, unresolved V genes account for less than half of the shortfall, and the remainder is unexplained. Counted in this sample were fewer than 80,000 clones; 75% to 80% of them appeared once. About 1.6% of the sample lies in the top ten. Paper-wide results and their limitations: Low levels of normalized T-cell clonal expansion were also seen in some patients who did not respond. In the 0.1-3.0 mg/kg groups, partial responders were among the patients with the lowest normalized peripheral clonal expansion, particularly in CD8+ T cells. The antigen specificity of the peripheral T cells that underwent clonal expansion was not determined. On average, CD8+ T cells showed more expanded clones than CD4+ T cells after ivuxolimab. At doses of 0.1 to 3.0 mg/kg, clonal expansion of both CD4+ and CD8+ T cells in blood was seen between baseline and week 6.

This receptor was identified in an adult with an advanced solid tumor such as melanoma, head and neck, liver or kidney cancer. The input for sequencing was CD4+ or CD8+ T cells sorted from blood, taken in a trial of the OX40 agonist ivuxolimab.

The sequenced DNA is TGTGCCAGCAGTTCCCAGGGACAGGCCACCTCCTACAATGAGCAGTTCTTC. It translates as CASSSQGQATSYNEQFF. The chain was built from TRBV28 and TRBJ2-1; 8 middle bases align to TRBD1. Relative to germline, V is missing 4 bases and J is missing 0 bases, with 8 bases of the junction outside any gene match. The cysteine opens and the phenylalanine closes a CDR3 of 17 amino acids. Only CDR3 DNA is held: 51 bases, read in frame from base 1. From a lookup of the germline V gene, CDR1 and CDR2 are MDHEN and SYDVKM.